The next 9 T cell receptor beta chains were all read from a single sample in a study of T cell changes during pregnancy in multiple sclerosis (dated by TCRdb to between 2019 and 2020). To prepare the library, the immunoSEQ multiplex PCR assay was applied. TCRdb obtained this table from immuneACCESS and retained in-frame rearrangements with V and J assigned. These tables miss some clones; where compared with another copy, unresolved V genes account for less than half of the shortfall, and the remainder is unexplained. This sample is represented by 66,000 or so clones; over 75% of them were singletons. Of the sample, roughly 5.7% is held by the ten largest clones. This material consisted of CD8+ T cells from peripheral blood mononuclear cells, taken before pregnancy. Every receptor here comes from a female donor with multiple sclerosis, enrolled in a pregnancy study.

This clone was counted between two and nine times. Written as DNA, the CDR3 is TGTGCTAGTGGAGCGGGACTAGCGGGGCTCACAGATACGCAGTATTTT. It is translated as CASGAGLAGLTDTQYF. V gene TRBV12-5 combines with J gene TRBJ2-3; TRBD2 aligns across 13 bases. This CDR3 is built from 16 residues. V lost 6 bases, J lost 2 bases, and 5 bases stayed unmatched. CDR1 is LGHNT and CDR2 is FRNRAP in the germline V gene.

V gene TRBV5-1 combines with J gene TRBJ1-1; no clear D. This CDR3 region has 12 residues. The V gene's germline CDR1 is SGHRS and CDR2 YFSETQ. The V gene lost 4 bases and the J gene lost 5 bases, with 9 bases spanning the gap. This CDR3 reads CASSDRGTEAFF. In DNA form, the CDR3 reads TGCGCCAGCAGCGACCGGGGTACTGAAGCTTTCTTT. The entire variable domain, with the rest obtained from reference TRBV5-1 and TRBJ1-1, is as follows: KAGVTQTPRYLIKTRGQQVTLSCSPISGHRSVSWYQQTPGQGLQFLFEYFSETQRNKGNFPGRFSGRQFSNSRSEMNVSTLELGDSALYLCASSDRGTEAFFGQGTRLTVV.

V and J are TRBV14 and TRBJ2-2; a possible D gene is TRBD1 (5 bases). The CDR3 sequence is 17 residues long. CDR1 is SGHDN and CDR2 is FVKESK in the germline V gene. Trimming stripped 4 bases from V and 7 bases from J, with 22 bases between. CDR3 sequence: CASSPTRWDQGIGELFF. CDR3 DNA: TGTGCCAGCAGCCCGACCCGATGGGATCAGGGTATCGGGGAGCTGTTTTTT. Using reference TRBV14 and TRBJ2-2 for the parts outside the CDR3, the full variable domain is EAGVTQFPSHSVIEKGQTVTLRCDPISGHDNLYWYRRVMGKEIKFLLHFVKESKQDESGMPNNRFLAERTGGTYSTLKVQPAELEDSGVYFCASSPTRWDQGIGELFFGEGSRLTVL.

The rearrangement links TRBV9 to TRBJ2-3; D possibly corresponds to TRBD2 (6 bases). Trimming removed 4 bases at V and 4 bases at J, with 13 bases between. The germline gives CDR1 SGDLS, CDR2 YYNGEE. This CDR3 spans 14 amino acids. DNA of the CDR3: TGTGCCAGCAGCTACCGGGACTCCGCAGATACGCAGTATTTT. Its translation: CASSYRDSADTQYF. Using reference TRBV9 and TRBJ2-3 for the parts outside the CDR3, the full variable domain is DSGVTQTPKHLITATGQRVTLRCSPRSGDLSVYWYQQSLDQGLQFLIQYYNGEERAKGNILERFSAQQFPDLHSELNLSSLELGDSALYFCASSYRDSADTQYFGPGTRLTVL.

The rearrangement uses TRBV19 and TRBJ1-5, with TRBD1 as a possible D gene (6 bases). Germline assignment: CDR1 LNHDA and CDR2 SQIVND (reference sequence). The CDR3 contains 15 residues. V lost 7 bases and J 8 bases, leaving 21 bases between the germline ends. Here the CDR3 DNA reads TGTGCCAGTACCACGTTCGGGGGGCTTGATGAGCCCCAGCATTTT. Encoded protein: CASTTFGGLDEPQHF.

This chain links TRBV5-1 with TRBJ1-5, with D perhaps matching TRBD1 (5 bases). There are 16 residues in the CDR3. The germline V gene has CDR1 SGHRS and CDR2 YFSETQ. V lost 1 base to trimming and J lost 2 bases, with 13 bases between them. CDR3 nucleotides: TGCGCCAGCAGCTTGTATGATTCGACAGGCAATCAGCCCCAGCATTTT. Its translation is CASSLYDSTGNQPQHF.

This rearrangement joins TRBV19 to TRBJ2-2; 7 bases agree with TRBD2. The length of the CDR3 is 14 residues. Germline CDR1 and CDR2: LNHDA and SQIVND (reference sequence). The ends lost 3 bases at V and 10 bases at J; junction bases unmatched: 8. CDR3 coding DNA: TGTGCCAGTAGTATGAGGACTAGTCTTACGGAGCTGTTTTTT. Its protein is CASSMRTSLTELFF.

The chain is built from TRBV19 and TRBJ1-6; D may be TRBD1 (5 bases). The CDR3 extends over 15 amino acids. CDR1 is LNHDA, CDR2 SQIVND, per germline (reference sequence). V was clipped by 0 bases and J by 4 bases, with 7 bases between them. The chain's CDR3 is CASSIETDYNSPLHF. CDR3 DNA sequence: TGTGCCAGTAGTATAGAGACAGATTATAATTCACCCCTCCACTTT.

The chain recombines TRBV13 with TRBJ2-5, with D maybe TRBD1 (7 bases). The CDR3 has 14 amino acids. V gave up 5 bases and J gave up 5 bases, with 15 bases separating them. Germline assignment: CDR1 PRHDT and CDR2 FYEKMQ (reference sequence). The CDR3 region is CASSQQTGRETQYF. In DNA form, the CDR3 reads TGTGCCAGCAGCCAACAGACAGGGAGGGAGACCCAGTACTTC.